This T cell receptor beta chain was obtained from a study of shared clonotypes between healthy human individuals. Study conclusions and caveats: The study found lower generation probabilities in non-shared clonotypes than in those shared by all four donors. Shared across four donors were roughly 4.7% of the naive CD4 clonotypes.

Repertoires were generated with immunoSEQ multiplex PCR, while TCRdb's copy carries only in-frame clones and drops some. The sample records some 2 million clones, approximately 94% being singletons. Comment on this clone: The antigen remains undetermined. This sample includes further DNA sequences coding for the same CDR3.

CD8 cells regarded as naive lacked CD45RO, were positively chosen for CCR7, and omitted terminally differentiated effector memory CD45RA+ cells. This CDR3 spans 14 amino acids. Germline values: CDR1 MNHEY, CDR2 SMNVEV (reference sequence). V dropped 5 bases and J dropped 2 bases, with 10 bases sitting between them. V and J are TRBV27 and TRBJ1-5, with a tentative D call TRBD1 (6 bases). This clonotype originated in a man between 18 and 35 years old in good health. The specimen was naive CD8+ T cells sorted from blood. The CDR3 bases are TGTGCCAGCAGTCTAAGACAGGGCAATCAGCCCCAGCATTTT. Protein: CASSLRQGNQPQHF.